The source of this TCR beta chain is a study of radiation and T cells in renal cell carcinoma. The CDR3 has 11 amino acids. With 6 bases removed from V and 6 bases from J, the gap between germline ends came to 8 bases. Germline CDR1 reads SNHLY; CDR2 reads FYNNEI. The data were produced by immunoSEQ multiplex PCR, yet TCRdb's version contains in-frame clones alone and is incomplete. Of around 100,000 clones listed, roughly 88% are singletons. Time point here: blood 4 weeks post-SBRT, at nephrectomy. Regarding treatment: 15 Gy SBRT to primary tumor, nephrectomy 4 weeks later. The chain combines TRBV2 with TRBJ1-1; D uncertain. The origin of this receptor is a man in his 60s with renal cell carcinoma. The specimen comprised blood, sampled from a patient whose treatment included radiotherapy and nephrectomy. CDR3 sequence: CASRVRSEAFF. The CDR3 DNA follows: TGTGCCAGCAGGGTTCGTTCTGAAGCTTTCTTT.